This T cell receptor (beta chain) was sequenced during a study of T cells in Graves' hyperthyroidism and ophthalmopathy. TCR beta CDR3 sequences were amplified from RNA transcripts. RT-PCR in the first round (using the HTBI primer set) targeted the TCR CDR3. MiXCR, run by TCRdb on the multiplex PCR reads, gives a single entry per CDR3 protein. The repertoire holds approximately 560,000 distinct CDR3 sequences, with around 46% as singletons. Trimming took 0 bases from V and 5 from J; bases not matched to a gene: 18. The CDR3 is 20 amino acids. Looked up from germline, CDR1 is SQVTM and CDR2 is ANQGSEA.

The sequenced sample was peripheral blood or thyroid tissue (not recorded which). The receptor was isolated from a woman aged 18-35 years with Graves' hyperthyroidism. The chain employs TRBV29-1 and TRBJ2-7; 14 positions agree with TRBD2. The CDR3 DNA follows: TGCAGCGTTGAAGATCTATGGGTAGGGACTAGCGGGAGAACCATCCACGAGCAGTACTTC. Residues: CSVEDLWVGTSGRTIHEQYF.